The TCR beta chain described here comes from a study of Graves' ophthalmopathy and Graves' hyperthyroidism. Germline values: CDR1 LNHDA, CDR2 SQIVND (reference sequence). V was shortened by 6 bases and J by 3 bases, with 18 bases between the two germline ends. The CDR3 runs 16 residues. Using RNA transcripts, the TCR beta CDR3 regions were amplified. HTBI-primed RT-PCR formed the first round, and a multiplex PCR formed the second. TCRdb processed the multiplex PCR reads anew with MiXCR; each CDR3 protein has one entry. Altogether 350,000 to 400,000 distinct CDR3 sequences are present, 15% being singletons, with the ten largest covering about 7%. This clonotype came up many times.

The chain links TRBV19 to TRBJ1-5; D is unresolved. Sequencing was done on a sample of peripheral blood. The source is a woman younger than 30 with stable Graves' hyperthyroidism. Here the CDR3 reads CASSETPDGINQPQHF. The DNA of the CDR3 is TGTGCCAGTAGCGAAACCCCGGACGGCATCAATCAGCCCCAGCATTTT.